Listed below are T cell receptor beta chains from one sample, sequenced in a study of cytomegalovirus exposure and HLA in healthy donors. Some clones are missing from TCRdb's copy, which holds only in-frame ones; the method was immunoSEQ multiplex PCR. Here the sample spans about 160,000 clones, roughly 82% being singletons. The sequenced material came from PBMCs. These receptors all stem from a girl aged 5-17 years in good health and CMV-seropositive. Each CDR3 is given with its conserved first and last residue. Each record gives: V gene, J gene, CDR3 protein.

v_gene: TRBV4-1; j_gene: TRBJ1-3; CDR3aa: CASSQGAPGAKGNTIYF
v_gene: TRBV5-1; j_gene: TRBJ2-7; CDR3aa: CASSLGGLVGGEQYF
v_gene: TRBV28; j_gene: TRBJ1-2; CDR3aa: CASTELTGGVSF
v_gene: TRBV2; j_gene: TRBJ2-3; CDR3aa: CASTEGLADTDTQYF
v_gene: TRBV2; j_gene: TRBJ1-1; CDR3aa: CASSEKGLDTEAFF
v_gene: TRBV7-9; j_gene: TRBJ1-1; CDR3aa: CASSTNMNTEAFF
v_gene: TRBV9; j_gene: TRBJ1-1; CDR3aa: CASSVGDRETEAFF
v_gene: TRBV5-6; j_gene: TRBJ2-5; CDR3aa: CASSRCRDIEETQYF
v_gene: TRBV25-1; j_gene: TRBJ1-2; CDR3aa: CASGSPNYGYTF
v_gene: TRBV29-1; j_gene: TRBJ1-2; CDR3aa: CSVTGGAGYTF
v_gene: TRBV25-1; j_gene: TRBJ2-7; CDR3aa: CASSEDIFYEQYF
v_gene: TRBV5-1; j_gene: TRBJ2-5; CDR3aa: CASSLAGLNQETQYF
v_gene: TRBV19; j_gene: TRBJ1-2; CDR3aa: CASSIALPGIYGYTF
v_gene: TRBV30; j_gene: TRBJ1-5; CDR3aa: CAYESEGHQPQHF